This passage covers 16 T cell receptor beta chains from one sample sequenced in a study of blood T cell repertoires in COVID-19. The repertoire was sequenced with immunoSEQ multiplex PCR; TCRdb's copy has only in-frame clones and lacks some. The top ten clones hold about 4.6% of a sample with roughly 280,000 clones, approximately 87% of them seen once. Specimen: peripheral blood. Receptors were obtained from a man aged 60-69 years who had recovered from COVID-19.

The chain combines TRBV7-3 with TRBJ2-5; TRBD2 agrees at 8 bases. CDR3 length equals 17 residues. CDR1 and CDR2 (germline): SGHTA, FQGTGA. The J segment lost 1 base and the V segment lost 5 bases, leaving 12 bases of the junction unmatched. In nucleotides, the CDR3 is TGTGCCAGCAGCCCCCTGGGCCGCGGGGGGCGCCAAGAGACCCAGTACTTC. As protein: CASSPLGRGGRQETQYF.

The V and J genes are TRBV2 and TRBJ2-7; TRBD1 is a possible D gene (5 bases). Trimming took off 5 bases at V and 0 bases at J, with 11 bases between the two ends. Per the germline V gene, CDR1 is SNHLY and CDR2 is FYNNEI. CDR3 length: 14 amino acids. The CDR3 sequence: CASSLDSNSYEQYF. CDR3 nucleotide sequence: TGTGCCAGCAGTCTCGACAGTAACTCCTACGAGCAGTACTTC.

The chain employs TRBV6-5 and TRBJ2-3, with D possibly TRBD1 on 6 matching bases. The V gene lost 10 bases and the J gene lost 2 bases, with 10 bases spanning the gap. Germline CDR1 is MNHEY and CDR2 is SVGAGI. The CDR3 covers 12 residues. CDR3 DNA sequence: TGTGCCACCAGGACAGACACAGATACGCAGTATTTT. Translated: CATRTDTDTQYF.

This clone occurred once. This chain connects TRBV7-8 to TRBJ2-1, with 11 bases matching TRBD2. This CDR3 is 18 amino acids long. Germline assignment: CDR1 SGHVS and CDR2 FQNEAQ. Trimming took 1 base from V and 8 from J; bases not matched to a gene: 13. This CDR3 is CASSLGVSGTSGRDEQFF. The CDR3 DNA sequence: TGTGCCAGCAGCTTAGGGGTTTCCGGGACTAGCGGCCGTGATGAGCAGTTCTTC.

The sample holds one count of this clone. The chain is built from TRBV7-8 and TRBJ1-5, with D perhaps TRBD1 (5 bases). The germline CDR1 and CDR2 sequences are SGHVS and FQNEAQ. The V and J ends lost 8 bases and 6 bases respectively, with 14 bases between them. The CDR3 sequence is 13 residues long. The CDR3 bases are TGTGCCAGCGGTCAGGGTGAGGTTCAGCCCCAGCATTTT. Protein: CASGQGEVQPQHF.

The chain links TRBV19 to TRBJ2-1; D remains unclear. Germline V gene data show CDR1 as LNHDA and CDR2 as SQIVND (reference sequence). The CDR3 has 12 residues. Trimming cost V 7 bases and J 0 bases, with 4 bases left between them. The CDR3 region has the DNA TGTGCCAGTAAGAGCTCCTACAATGAGCAGTTCTTC. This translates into CASKSSYNEQFF.

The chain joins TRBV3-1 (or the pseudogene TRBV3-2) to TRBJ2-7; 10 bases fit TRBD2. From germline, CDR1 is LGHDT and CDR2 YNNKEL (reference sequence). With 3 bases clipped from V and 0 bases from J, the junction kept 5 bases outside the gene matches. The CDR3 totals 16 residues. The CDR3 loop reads CASSHSSGRASYEQYF. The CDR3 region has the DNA TGTGCCAGCAGCCACTCCAGCGGGAGGGCCTCCTACGAGCAGTACTTC.

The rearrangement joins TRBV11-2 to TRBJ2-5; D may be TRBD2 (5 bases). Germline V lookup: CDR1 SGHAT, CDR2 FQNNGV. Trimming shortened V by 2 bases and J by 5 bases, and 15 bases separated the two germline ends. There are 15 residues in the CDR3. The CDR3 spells CASSLRQTGDETQYF. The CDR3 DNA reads TGTGCCAGCAGCTTACGGCAGACCGGGGATGAGACCCAGTACTTC.

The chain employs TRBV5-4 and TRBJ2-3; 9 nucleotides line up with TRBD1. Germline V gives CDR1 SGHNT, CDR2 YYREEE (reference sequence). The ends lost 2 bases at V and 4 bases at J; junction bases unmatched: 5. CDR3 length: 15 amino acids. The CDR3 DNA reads TGTGCCAGCAGCTTTCGGACAGGGGTGCCAGATACGCAGTATTTT. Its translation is CASSFRTGVPDTQYF.

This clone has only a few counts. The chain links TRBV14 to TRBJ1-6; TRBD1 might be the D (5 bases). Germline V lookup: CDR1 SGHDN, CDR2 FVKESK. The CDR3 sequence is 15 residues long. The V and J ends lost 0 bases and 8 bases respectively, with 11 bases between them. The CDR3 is CASSQEGVRHSPLHF. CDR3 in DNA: TGTGCCAGCAGCCAAGAAGGGGTTAGGCATTCACCCCTCCACTTT.

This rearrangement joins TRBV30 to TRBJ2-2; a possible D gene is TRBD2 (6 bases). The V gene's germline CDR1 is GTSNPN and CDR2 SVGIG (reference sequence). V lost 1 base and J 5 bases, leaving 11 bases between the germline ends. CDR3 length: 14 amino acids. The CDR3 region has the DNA TGTGCCTGGAGTGGGACTACCTTAACCGGGGAGCTGTTTTTT. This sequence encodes CAWSGTTLTGELFF.

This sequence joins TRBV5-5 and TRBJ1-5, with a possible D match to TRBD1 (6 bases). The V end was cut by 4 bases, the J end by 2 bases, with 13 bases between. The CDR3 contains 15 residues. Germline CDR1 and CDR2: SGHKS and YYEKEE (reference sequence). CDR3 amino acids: CASSPQGFGNQPQHF. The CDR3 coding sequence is TGTGCCAGCAGCCCACAGGGATTCGGCAATCAGCCCCAGCATTTT.

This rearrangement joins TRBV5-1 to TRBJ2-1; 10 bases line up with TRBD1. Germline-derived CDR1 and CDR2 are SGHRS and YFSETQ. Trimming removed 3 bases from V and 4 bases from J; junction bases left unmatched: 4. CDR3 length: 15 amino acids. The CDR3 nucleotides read TGCGCCAGCAGCTCCGGGACAGGGGTTTACAATGAGCAGTTCTTC. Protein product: CASSSGTGVYNEQFF.

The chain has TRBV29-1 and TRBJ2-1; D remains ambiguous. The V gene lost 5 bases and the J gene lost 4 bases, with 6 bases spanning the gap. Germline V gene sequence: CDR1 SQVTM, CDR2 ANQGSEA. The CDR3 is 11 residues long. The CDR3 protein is CSVWAYNEQFF. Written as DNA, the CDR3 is TGCAGCGTTTGGGCTTACAATGAGCAGTTCTTC.

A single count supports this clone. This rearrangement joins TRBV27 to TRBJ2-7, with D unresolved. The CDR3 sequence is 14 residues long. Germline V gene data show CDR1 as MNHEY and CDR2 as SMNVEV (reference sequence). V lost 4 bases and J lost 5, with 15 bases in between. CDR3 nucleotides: TGTGCCAGCAGTTCCCTCCTTTATCGGGACGAGCAGTACTTC. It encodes CASSSLLYRDEQYF.

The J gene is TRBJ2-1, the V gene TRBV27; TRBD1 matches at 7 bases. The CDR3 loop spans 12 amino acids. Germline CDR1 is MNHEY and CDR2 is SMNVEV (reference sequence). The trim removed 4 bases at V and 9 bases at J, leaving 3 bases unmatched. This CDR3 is CASSSDRAEQFF. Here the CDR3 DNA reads TGTGCCAGCAGTTCAGACAGGGCTGAGCAGTTCTTC.